Presented here are 26 T cell receptor beta chains from one specimen sequenced in a study of PD-1 blockade in mismatch repair-deficient tumors. Measured with immunoSEQ multiplex PCR; TCRdb has only the in-frame clones, and not every one. The table records approximately 25,000 clones, 75% to 85% of them present only once. The material was peripheral blood, obtained 12 weeks after starting pembrolizumab. These receptors came from an adult with mismatch repair-deficient cancer.

This chain links TRBV7-9 with TRBJ2-1; D remains unclear. There are 13 residues in the CDR3. Germline-derived CDR1 and CDR2 are SEHNR and FQNEAQ (reference sequence). The germline V and J ends were trimmed by 1 base and 6 bases, with 7 bases remaining between them. The CDR3 here is CASSLVPSNEQFF. Written as DNA, the CDR3 is TGTGCCAGCAGCTTAGTACCCTCCAATGAGCAGTTCTTC.

The CDR3 loop is CASSANLGDGYTF. CDR3 sequence (DNA): TGTGCCAGCAGTGCGAACCTTGGGGATGGCTACACCTTC. V gene TRBV6-1 combines with J gene TRBJ1-2; D not resolved. The CDR3 contains 13 residues. Per germline, CDR1 MNHNS and CDR2 SASEGT. V shed 4 bases and J shed 6 bases, with 12 bases lying between them.

The chain employs TRBV6-6 and TRBJ2-2, with TRBD1 matching over 9 bases. Unmatched junction bases numbered 2, after V lost 2 bases and J lost 4 bases. CDR1 and CDR2 from the germline V gene are MNHNY and SVGAGI (reference sequence). The CDR3 extends over 15 amino acids. The CDR3, as DNA: TGTGCCAGCAGTTACCCGACAGGGGGCACCGGGGAGCTGTTTTTT. It specifies CASSYPTGGTGELFF.

This sequence joins TRBV13 and TRBJ2-3, with D tentatively TRBD2 (6 bases). V lost 6 bases, J lost 0 bases, and 16 bases lay in between. Germline CDR1 is PRHDT and CDR2 is FYEKMQ (reference sequence). The CDR3 covers 16 residues. The CDR3 bases are TGTGCCAGCAGTCCGACGGGGGACGGCAGCACAGATACGCAGTATTTT. This codes for CASSPTGDGSTDTQYF.

The chain uses TRBV18 and TRBJ2-5; 8 bases map to TRBD1. The J segment lost 2 bases and the V segment lost 3 bases, leaving 8 bases of the junction unmatched. The germline V gene has CDR1 KGHSH and CDR2 LQKENI. The CDR3 consists of 16 residues. The CDR3 region is CASSPPTGTGQETQYF. The CDR3 coding sequence is TGTGCCAGCTCACCCCCGACCGGGACAGGTCAAGAGACCCAGTACTTC.

This clone has only a few counts. Its ends do not fully match the called genes, so a read error is possible. V gene TRBV7-9 combines with J gene TRBJ1-1; 7 bases fit TRBD1. Germline lookup yields CDR1 SEHNR and CDR2 FQNEAQ (reference sequence). The CDR3 is made up of 16 amino acids. The CDR3 DNA reads as TGTGCCAGCAGCCCTCGACAGGGCCGCGTGAAGACTGAAGCTTTCTTT. Protein: CASSPRQGRVKTEAFF.

The gene calls are TRBV11-2 and TRBJ1-2; a weak D match, TRBD1 (5 bases). The germline V gene encodes CDR1 SGHAT and CDR2 FQNNGV. The CDR3 runs 15 residues. Between the trimmed V and J ends, which lost 1 base and 1 base, there was a span of 10 bases. CDR3 DNA sequence: TGTGCCAGCAGCTTAGTCGGGGACTTTAACTATGGCTACACCTTC. It translates to CASSLVGDFNYGYTF.

The V call is TRBV7-9, the J call TRBJ2-7; no clear D gene. The germline gives CDR1 SEHNR, CDR2 FQNEAQ (reference sequence). V was clipped by 5 bases and J by 4 bases, with 18 bases between them. This CDR3 comprises 15 residues. CDR3: CASSPLEWAQYEQYF. The CDR3 nucleotides are TGTGCCAGCAGCCCCCTCGAGTGGGCGCAGTACGAGCAGTACTTC.

The V gene is TRBV4-1, the J gene TRBJ1-1, with D unclear. CDR1 and CDR2 (germline): MGHRA, YSYEKL. This CDR3 comprises 15 residues. Trimming took off 0 bases at V and 4 bases at J, with 12 bases between the two ends. In nucleotides, the CDR3 is TGCGCCAGCAGCCAAGACCCGGGAGGTGGCACTGAAGCTTTCTTT. Translating gives CASSQDPGGGTEAFF.

This clone was counted between two and nine times. The rearrangement uses TRBV12-2 and TRBJ2-2; the tabulated D call, TRBD2, remains unverified against the DNA. TRBV12-2 is recorded as a pseudogene. This CDR3 comprises 19 residues. The CDR3 coding sequence is TGTGCAAGTCGCGCCCGGGAGCGCGGGAGGGCCGGAGGCACCGGGGAGCTGTTTTTT. Translated: CASRARERGRAGGTGELFF.

The chain carries TRBV7-2 and TRBJ2-1; possible D gene TRBD2, 6 bases. The CDR3 has 14 residues. Germline V gives CDR1 SGHTA, CDR2 FQGNSA. V lost 6 bases to trimming and J lost 8 bases, with 17 bases between them. CDR3 residues: CASRIPGLGDEQFF. DNA of the CDR3: TGTGCCAGCAGGATACCGGGACTGGGGGATGAGCAGTTCTTC.

In its sample, this clone was seen a few times. The chain couples TRBV13 to TRBJ2-7; 9 bases align to TRBD1. J gave up 1 base and V 5 bases, and 3 bases lay outside the gene matches. The CDR3 runs 14 residues. CDR1 is PRHDT and CDR2 is FYEKMQ in the germline V gene (reference sequence). CDR3 in amino acids: CASSAGTGSYEQYF. DNA of the CDR3: TGTGCCAGCAGCGCCGGGACAGGGTCCTACGAGCAGTACTTC.

This chain links TRBV20-1 with TRBJ2-5; D is ambiguous. Trimming cost V 4 bases and J 5 bases, with 2 bases left between them. CDR1 and CDR2 from the germline V gene are DFQATT and SNEGSKA (reference sequence). There are 9 residues in the CDR3. In nucleotides, the CDR3 is TGCAGTGCTACCGAGACCCAGTACTTC. Translated, it gives CSATETQYF.

The rearrangement links TRBV9 to TRBJ2-1; a weak D match, TRBD1 (5 bases). From germline, CDR1 is SGDLS and CDR2 YYNGEE. The CDR3 has 13 amino acids. The germline V and J ends were trimmed by 3 bases and 7 bases, with 11 bases remaining between them. The CDR3 protein is CASSAGAWNEQFF. The CDR3 nucleotides read TGTGCCAGCAGCGCTGGGGCTTGGAATGAGCAGTTCTTC.

V usage is TRBV6-5 and J usage is TRBJ2-5; TRBD1 is a possible D gene (6 bases). The germline gives CDR1 MNHEY, CDR2 SVGAGI. The V gene lost 6 bases and the J gene lost 3 bases, with 11 bases spanning the gap. This CDR3 is 13 amino acids long. This CDR3 is CASRKGEKETQYF. The CDR3 DNA follows: TGTGCCAGCAGGAAGGGGGAGAAAGAGACCCAGTACTTC.

The chain joins TRBV30 to TRBJ2-3; 10 positions match TRBD2. Looked up from germline, CDR1 is GTSNPN and CDR2 is SVGIG (reference sequence). The CDR3 loop spans 16 amino acids. Trimming at V came to 0 bases and at J to 4 bases, leaving 7 bases not matched to a gene. The CDR3 DNA is TGTGCCTGGAGTGTACGAGTAGCGGGAGGTCCAGATACGCAGTATTTT. It encodes CAWSVRVAGGPDTQYF.

The rearrangement uses TRBV6-4 and TRBJ2-2; 9 bases align to TRBD1. CDR3 length: 15 amino acids. Losses at the gene ends were 2 bases for V and 3 bases for J; bases not matched to a gene: 1. CDR1 is MRHNA and CDR2 is SNTAGT in the germline V gene. Here the CDR3 reads CASSDRDRDTGELFF. The CDR3 DNA follows: TGTGCCAGCAGTGACCGGGACAGGGACACCGGGGAGCTGTTTTTT.

CDR3 nucleotide sequence: TGTGCCAGCAGACGACGGACAGGTCGCGATGAGCAGTTCTTC. Residues: CASRRRTGRDEQFF. The chain links TRBV7-2 to TRBJ2-1; 7 positions agree with TRBD1. Trimming cost V 6 bases and J 8 bases; bases outside gene matches: 10. This CDR3 has 14 residues. Germline V CDR1 and CDR2: SGHTA, FQGNSA.

This chain joins TRBV6-1 and TRBJ1-1; D uncertain. The germline CDR1 and CDR2 sequences are MNHNS and SASEGT. CDR3 length: 15 amino acids. The germline V and J ends were trimmed by 5 bases and 1 base, with 14 bases remaining between them. The CDR3 sequence is CASSTQRTGNTEAFF. The CDR3 DNA reads as TGTGCCAGCAGTACGCAGCGAACGGGGAACACTGAAGCTTTCTTT.

This clone was detected a few times. The chain combines TRBV6-1 with TRBJ1-2; possibly TRBD1 for D (5 bases). The CDR3 has 14 amino acids. Trimming cost V 1 base and J 4 bases, with 10 bases left between them. Germline CDR1 MNHNS, CDR2 SASEGT. The DNA of the CDR3 is TGTGCCAGCAGTGAAGGACAGACCTTCTATGGCTACACCTTC. Translation: CASSEGQTFYGYTF.

The chain couples TRBV2 to TRBJ2-7, with 8 positions matching TRBD2. CDR1 SNHLY and CDR2 FYNNEI come from the germline V gene. This CDR3 is built from 14 residues. V shed 4 bases and J 4 bases; nucleotides not matched to a gene: 6. CDR3 loop: CASSGLSGGYEQYF. The CDR3 nucleotides read TGTGCCAGCAGTGGATTGAGCGGGGGTTACGAGCAGTACTTC.

The chain recombines TRBV13 with TRBJ2-3, with a tentative D call TRBD2 (6 bases). Germline V gives CDR1 PRHDT, CDR2 FYEKMQ (reference sequence). CDR3 length equals 13 residues. Trimming pared 2 bases from V and 9 bases from J, leaving 12 bases between. The CDR3 coding sequence is TGTGCCAGCAGCTTACCGTCGGGAGAAACGCAGTATTTT. Amino acids: CASSLPSGETQYF.

This CDR3 reads CASSTAVNSYNEQFF. CDR3 sequence (DNA): TGTGCCAGCTCCACAGCGGTTAATTCCTACAATGAGCAGTTCTTC. The V gene is TRBV6-5, the J gene TRBJ2-1; maybe TRBD2 (5 bases). V lost 8 bases, J lost 1 base, and 15 bases lay in between. The germline V gene has CDR1 MNHEY and CDR2 SVGAGI. CDR3 length: 15 amino acids.

V is TRBV11-1 and J is TRBJ2-1; TRBD2 matches at 13 bases. The germline V gene encodes CDR1 SGHAT and CDR2 FQDESV (reference sequence). Trimming cost V 4 bases and J 9 bases; bases outside gene matches: 6. The CDR3 runs to 15 residues. The CDR3 protein is CASSSRTSGSTEQFF. The CDR3 nucleotides are TGTGCCAGCAGCTCAAGGACTAGCGGGAGCACTGAGCAGTTCTTC.

This chain uses TRBV7-8 with TRBJ1-5; maybe TRBD1 (6 bases). Deletions cut 0 bases from V and 5 bases from J, with 14 bases between. Germline CDR1 is SGHVS and CDR2 is FQNEAQ. The CDR3 runs to 16 residues. The CDR3 DNA follows: TGTGCCAGCAGCTTAGCAGGACCCGGGGGGCATCAGCCCCAGCATTTT. This translates into CASSLAGPGGHQPQHF.

This clone came up a few times. The chain uses TRBV5-1 and TRBJ2-5, with unresolved D. This CDR3 spans 12 amino acids. Germline CDR1 reads SGHRS; CDR2 reads YFSETQ. V was clipped by 4 bases and J by 5 bases, with 9 bases between them. The CDR3 sequence is CASSLRGETQYF. CDR3 sequence (DNA): TGCGCCAGCAGCCTACGTGGGGAGACCCAGTACTTC.